This T cell receptor (beta chain) was profiled in a study of cytomegalovirus exposure and HLA in healthy donors. Study observations and caveats: Sequencing likely generated an artifact that appeared as a cluster of highly shared sequence variants.

This PCR relied on a set of 60 Vbeta primers and 13 Jbeta primers. Using immunoSEQ multiplex PCR, the repertoire was profiled, and TCRdb retains in-frame clones only, with some absent. The sample consists of fewer than 95,000 clones, about 84% of them appearing once. On this clone itself: Its target is unknown.

The germline V and J ends were trimmed by 0 bases and 4 bases, with 15 bases remaining between them. Germline assignment: CDR1 MGHRA and CDR2 YSYEKL. CDR3 length: 16 residues. The sample taken for sequencing was PBMCs. The chain is built from TRBV4-1 and TRBJ2-5; no reliable D call. The TCR originated in a man between 18 and 29 years old in good health and CMV-seronegative. The CDR3, as DNA: TGCGCCAGCAGCCAAGATCACCCCCGGGTGCGAGAGACCCAGTACTTC. Protein sequence: CASSQDHPRVRETQYF.